The 4 T cell receptor beta chains presented below share a single source sample, sequenced in a study of blood T cell repertoires in COVID-19. Assay: immunoSEQ multiplex PCR; the TCRdb copy retains only in-frame clones and omits some. This table has 340,000 or so clones, 65% to 90% appearing once. Specimen: PBMCs or T cells enriched from blood (not recorded which). These receptors were obtained from a middle-aged woman with acute COVID-19.

This clone was seen a handful of times. The V call is TRBV7-2, the J call TRBJ1-2, with D perhaps matching TRBD1 (5 bases). The germline gives CDR1 SGHTA, CDR2 FQGNSA. This CDR3 comprises 19 residues. V was clipped by 2 bases and J by 7 bases, with 29 bases between them. CDR3 DNA sequence: TGTGCCAGCAGCTTAAAGGGTTGGCAGGGAGGCTTTGGTACTCCTGGCTACACCTTC. Protein: CASSLKGWQGGFGTPGYTF.

The chain joins TRBV5-4 to TRBJ2-1, with TRBD2 matching over 11 bases. The V gene's germline CDR1 is SGHNT and CDR2 YYREEE (reference sequence). The CDR3 runs 17 residues. With V trimmed by 0 bases and J by 3 bases, 5 bases remained unmatched. In DNA form, the CDR3 reads TGTGCCAGCAGCTTGGGGCCCGGACTAGCGGGCTACAATGAGCAGTTCTTC. This codes for CASSLGPGLAGYNEQFF.

This chain links TRBV12-5 with TRBJ1-1; tentatively, D is TRBD1 (6 bases). This CDR3 is built from 12 residues. The V end lost 1 base, the J end lost 6 bases, and 6 bases lay between the germline ends. Germline V lookup: CDR1 LGHNT, CDR2 FRNRAP. DNA of the CDR3: TGTGCTAGTGGTTTGGGACAGGCTGAAGCTTTCTTT. It codes for CASGLGQAEAFF.

The J gene is TRBJ1-3, the V gene TRBV3-1 (or the pseudogene TRBV3-2); maybe TRBD1 (6 bases). CDR3 length: 15 amino acids. V gave up 4 bases and J gave up 3 bases, with 13 bases separating them. Germline V lookup: CDR1 LGHDT, CDR2 YNNKEL (reference sequence). Written as DNA, the CDR3 is TGTGCCAGCAGCCGCCCAGGGGTCGGTGGAAACACCATATATTTT. It encodes CASSRPGVGGNTIYF.